This T cell receptor (beta chain) is drawn from a study of neurological immune-mediated disorders. The CDR3 covers 13 residues. CDR1 and CDR2 (germline): SGHRS, YFSETQ. Deletions cut 0 bases from V and 3 bases from J, with 6 bases between. In this sample, this clonotype turned up many times. A total of 2 million PBMCs stored at -80 degrees C provided the unsorted libraries. From 15-18 subjects, over 180 million TCR-beta sequences were obtained in each sequencing run. Each CDR3 protein gets one entry after TCRdb re-called the 5' RACE reads with MiXCR. The table has about 30,000 distinct CDR3 sequences, around 16% seen once; the top ten hold around a quarter.

V usage is TRBV5-1 and J usage is TRBJ2-5, with D tentatively TRBD1 (5 bases). The TCR originated in a man between 65 and 85 years old in good health. Sequencing was performed on PBMCs. The CDR3, as DNA: TGCGCCAGCAGCTTGGGACAGAAAGAGACCCAGTACTTC. Protein: CASSLGQKETQYF.